The present T cell receptor beta chain was sequenced within a study of OX40 agonist ivuxolimab in advanced cancers. Study at large: Dosing consisted of intravenous ivuxolimab at 0.01 to 10 mg/kg every 2 weeks. Study observations and caveats: CD8+ T cells were the subset that, on average, had more expanded clones than CD4+.

Profiling relied on immunoSEQ multiplex PCR, and the TCRdb table lists in-frame clones only, not all of them. In the table there are about 69,000 clones, approximately 80% of which are singletons. Comments on this clone: The antigen remains unidentified.

CDR1 and CDR2 (germline): MNHEY, SMNVEV (reference sequence). This CDR3 comprises 15 residues. The ends were cut back, 3 bases at V and 2 bases at J, with 13 bases in the middle. This chain connects TRBV27 to TRBJ2-5, with D hard to call. This material consisted of CD4+ or CD8+ T cells sorted from blood, taken in a trial of the OX40 agonist ivuxolimab. This TCR was sampled from an adult with an advanced solid tumor such as melanoma, head and neck, liver or kidney cancer. CDR3 protein: CASSFRQQYQETQYF. The CDR3 DNA is TGTGCCAGCAGTTTCCGGCAGCAATATCAAGAGACCCAGTACTTC.